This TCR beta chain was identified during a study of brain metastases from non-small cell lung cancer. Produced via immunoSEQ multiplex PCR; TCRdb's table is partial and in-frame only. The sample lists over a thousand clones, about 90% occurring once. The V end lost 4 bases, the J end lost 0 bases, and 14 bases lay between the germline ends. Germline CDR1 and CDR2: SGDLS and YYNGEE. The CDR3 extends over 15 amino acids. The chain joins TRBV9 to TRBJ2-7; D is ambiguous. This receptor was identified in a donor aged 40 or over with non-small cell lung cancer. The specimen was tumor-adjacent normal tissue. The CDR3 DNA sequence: TGTGCCAGCAGCTTCCGCATCGGCATCTCCTACGAGCAGTACTTC. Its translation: CASSFRIGISYEQYF. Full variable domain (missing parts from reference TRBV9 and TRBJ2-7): DSGVTQTPKHLITATGQRVTLRCSPRSGDLSVYWYQQSLDQGLQFLIQYYNGEERAKGNILERFSAQQFPDLHSELNLSSLELGDSALYFCASSFRIGISYEQYFGPGTRLTVT.